Shown below are 18 T cell receptor beta chains from a single sample sequenced in a study of blood T cell repertoires in COVID-19. Method: immunoSEQ multiplex PCR; TCRdb's copy keeps in-frame clones and lacks some. Among some 390,000 clones listed, over 75% were seen once. Sequenced sample: PBMCs or T cells enriched from blood (not recorded which). The origin of the receptors is a man aged 25-40 years who had recovered from COVID-19.

The rearrangement joins TRBV5-1 to TRBJ1-3; D is unclear. The CDR3 extends over 14 amino acids. Germline V gene sequence: CDR1 SGHRS, CDR2 YFSETQ. V lost 0 bases, J lost 1 base, and 5 bases lay in between. Here the CDR3 reads CASSLEQSGNTIYF. The CDR3 coding sequence is TGCGCCAGCAGCTTGGAACAGTCTGGAAACACCATATATTTT.

This clone appeared once. V gene TRBV25-1 combines with J gene TRBJ1-1; a possible D gene is TRBD1 (6 bases). There are 11 residues in the CDR3. V shed 8 bases and J shed 6 bases, with 10 bases lying between them. Germline CDR1 and CDR2: MGHDK and SYGVNS. CDR3 protein: CASGKGAEAFF. The CDR3 nucleotides are TGTGCCAGCGGAAAGGGGGCTGAAGCTTTCTTT. The full variable domain, rest sourced from reference TRBV25-1 and TRBJ1-1, is EADIYQTPRYLVIGTGKKITLECSQTMGHDKMYWYQQDPGMELHLIHYSYGVNSTEKGDLSSESTVSRIRTEHFPLTLESARPSHTSQYLCASGKGAEAFFGQGTRLTVV.

This chain links TRBV5-1 with TRBJ2-4; D gene ambiguous. Germline CDR1 and CDR2: SGHRS and YFSETQ. The CDR3 spans 13 residues. Trimming removed 0 bases at V and 4 bases at J, with 5 bases between. CDR3 in DNA: TGCGCCAGCAGCTTGGGTACAAAAAACATTCAGTACTTC. Translating it yields CASSLGTKNIQYF.

CDR3 DNA: TGTGCCAGCAGCTTAGGGACAGGGCACTACGAGCAGTACTTC. It codes for CASSLGTGHYEQYF. The V call is TRBV7-9, the J call TRBJ2-7, with 8 bases that match TRBD1. The CDR3 has 14 amino acids. V was clipped by 1 base and J by 3 bases; unmatched bases: 2. CDR1 and CDR2 (germline): SEHNR, FQNEAQ (reference sequence).

The gene calls are TRBV19 and TRBJ2-5; TRBD2 matches 8 bases. The CDR3 is 14 residues long. The trim removed 4 bases at V and 5 bases at J, leaving 6 bases unmatched. Germline V CDR1 and CDR2: LNHDA, SQIVND (reference sequence). The CDR3 loop reads CASSKGTGGETQYF. CDR3 nucleotide sequence: TGTGCCAGTAGTAAGGGGACGGGAGGGGAGACCCAGTACTTC.

The rearrangement joins TRBV5-5 to TRBJ2-7; 7 bases align to TRBD1. The CDR3 runs to 16 residues. Trimming cost V 3 bases and J 4 bases; bases outside gene matches: 13. From germline, CDR1 is SGHKS and CDR2 YYEKEE (reference sequence). CDR3 amino acids: CASSYKAGTEPYEQYF. In nucleotides, the CDR3 is TGTGCCAGCAGCTATAAAGCCGGGACAGAGCCTTACGAGCAGTACTTC. Together with reference TRBV5-5 and TRBJ2-7, the CDR3 gives the full variable domain: DAGVTQSPTHLIKTRGQQVTLRCSPISGHKSVSWYQQVLGQGPQFIFQYYEKEERGRGNFPDRFSARQFPNYSSELNVNALLLGDSALYLCASSYKAGTEPYEQYFGPGTRLTVT.

This chain links TRBV19 with TRBJ1-3; a weak D match, TRBD1 (6 bases). CDR3 length equals 15 residues. Germline CDR1 reads LNHDA; CDR2 reads SQIVND (reference sequence). Trimming removed 6 bases at V and 2 bases at J, with 14 bases between. The CDR3 DNA reads as TGTGCCAGTAGGGGGGCGCATACTCCTGGAAACACCATATATTTT. It specifies CASRGAHTPGNTIYF.

The chain recombines TRBV3-1 (or the pseudogene TRBV3-2) with TRBJ2-3; the D gene is possibly TRBD2 (5 bases). The V and J ends lost 3 bases and 6 bases respectively, with 10 bases between them. The CDR3 is made up of 13 amino acids. Germline CDR1 reads LGHDT; CDR2 reads YNNKEL (reference sequence). The CDR3 sequence: CASSQASGDTQYF. The CDR3, as DNA: TGTGCCAGCAGCCAGGCTTCGGGGGATACGCAGTATTTT.

This clone was detected once. The identical CDR3 is also encoded by other nucleotide sequences in the sample. The chain recombines TRBV18 with TRBJ2-5, with D maybe TRBD1 (5 bases). CDR1 is KGHSH, CDR2 LQKENI, per germline. The CDR3 totals 12 residues. V was clipped by 3 bases and J by 4 bases, with 6 bases between them. In nucleotides, the CDR3 is TGTGCCAGCTCACCTAGGGGAGAGACCCAGTACTTC. Translated, it gives CASSPRGETQYF.

This chain uses TRBV5-1 with TRBJ2-3; TRBD2 matches 10 bases. Germline lookup yields CDR1 SGHRS and CDR2 YFSETQ. The CDR3 totals 17 residues. With V trimmed by 0 bases and J by 4 bases, 8 bases remained unmatched. The CDR3 loop is CASSLELAGAGADTQYF. CDR3 DNA: TGCGCCAGCAGCTTGGAGCTAGCGGGAGCGGGGGCAGATACGCAGTATTTT.

The rearrangement links TRBV19 to TRBJ1-6; tentatively, D is TRBD1 (5 bases). Looked up from germline, CDR1 is LNHDA and CDR2 is SQIVND (reference sequence). This CDR3 has 13 residues. V shed 2 bases and J shed 9 bases, with 8 bases lying between them. The CDR3 DNA follows: TGTGCCAGTAGTATACAGGGTACTTCACCCCTCCACTTT. It yields the protein CASSIQGTSPLHF.

The rearrangement uses TRBV5-1 and TRBJ1-4; D is perhaps TRBD1 (6 bases). The CDR3 spans 15 residues. Trimming took off 5 bases at V and 8 bases at J, with 19 bases between the two ends. CDR1 and CDR2 (germline): SGHRS, YFSETQ. DNA for the CDR3: TGCGCCAGCAGTCTTGGAACGGACAGCAAAGAAAAACTGTTTTTT. This gives the protein CASSLGTDSKEKLFF.

CDR3 loop: CASSPASGRNNEQFF. In DNA, the CDR3 is TGTGCCAGCAGTCCCGCTAGCGGGAGAAACAATGAGCAGTTCTTC. The chain uses TRBV28 and TRBJ2-1; the match to TRBD2 covers 10 bases. Losses at the gene ends were 5 bases for V and 5 bases for J; bases not matched to a gene: 6. The length of the CDR3 is 15 residues. The germline V gene encodes CDR1 MDHEN and CDR2 SYDVKM.

The genes are TRBV6-5 and TRBJ2-7, with 10 bases identical to TRBD1. The germline V gene encodes CDR1 MNHEY and CDR2 SVGAGI. Trimming removed 0 bases from V and 4 bases from J; junction bases left unmatched: 3. The CDR3 extends over 15 amino acids. The CDR3 sequence: CASSYSRDRGYEQYF. CDR3 sequence (DNA): TGTGCCAGCAGTTACTCCCGGGACAGGGGTTACGAGCAGTACTTC.

The chain recombines TRBV3-1 (or the pseudogene TRBV3-2) with TRBJ1-1, with a possible D match to TRBD1 (5 bases). CDR1 is LGHDT, CDR2 YNNKEL, per germline (reference sequence). V shed 2 bases and J shed 5 bases, with 9 bases lying between them. This CDR3 has 13 amino acids. The CDR3 DNA reads as TGTGCCAGCAGCCAAATGCAGGGAACTGAAGCTTTCTTT. Translation gives CASSQMQGTEAFF.

The chain combines TRBV3-1 (or the pseudogene TRBV3-2) with TRBJ2-1; 12 positions agree with TRBD2. This CDR3 contains 14 residues. With V trimmed by 3 bases and J by 10 bases, 4 bases remained unmatched. The germline gives CDR1 LGHDT, CDR2 YNNKEL (reference sequence). CDR3 nucleotides: TGTGCCAGCAGCCAGCTAGCGGGAGGGTCCGAGCAGTTCTTC. It translates to CASSQLAGGSEQFF.

This clone was seen more than once but under ten times. This chain uses TRBV15 with TRBJ1-6; 8 bases align to TRBD1. The CDR3 contains 17 residues. V dropped 3 bases and J dropped 7; count of bases not matched to a gene: 11. Germline V CDR1 and CDR2: LNHNV, YYDKDF (reference sequence). The CDR3 region has the DNA TGTGCCACCAGCAGGCCGTATCCGGACAGGGAAAATTCACCCCTCCACTTT. It specifies CATSRPYPDRENSPLHF.

This sequence joins TRBV15 and TRBJ2-3; no definite D call. The CDR3 is 15 amino acids. Germline-derived CDR1 and CDR2 are LNHNV and YYDKDF (reference sequence). The V end was cut by 4 bases, the J end by 1 base, with 12 bases between. CDR3 sequence: CATSNLNTGTDTQYF. The CDR3, as DNA: TGTGCCACCAGCAACCTCAACACAGGCACAGATACGCAGTATTTT.